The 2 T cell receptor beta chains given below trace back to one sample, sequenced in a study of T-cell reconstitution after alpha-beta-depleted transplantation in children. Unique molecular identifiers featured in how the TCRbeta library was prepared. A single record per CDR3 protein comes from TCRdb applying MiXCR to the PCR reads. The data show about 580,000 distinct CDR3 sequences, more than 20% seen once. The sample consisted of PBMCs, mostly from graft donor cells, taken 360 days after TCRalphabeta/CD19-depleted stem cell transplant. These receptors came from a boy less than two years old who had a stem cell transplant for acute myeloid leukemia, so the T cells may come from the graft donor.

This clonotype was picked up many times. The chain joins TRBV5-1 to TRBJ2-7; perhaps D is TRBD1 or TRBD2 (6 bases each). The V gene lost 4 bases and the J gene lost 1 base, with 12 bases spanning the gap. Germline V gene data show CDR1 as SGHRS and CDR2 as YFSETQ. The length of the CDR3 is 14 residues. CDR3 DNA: TGCGCCAGCAGCCACGGGGGCGGGTCCTACGAGCAGTACGTC. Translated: CASSHGGGSYEQYV.

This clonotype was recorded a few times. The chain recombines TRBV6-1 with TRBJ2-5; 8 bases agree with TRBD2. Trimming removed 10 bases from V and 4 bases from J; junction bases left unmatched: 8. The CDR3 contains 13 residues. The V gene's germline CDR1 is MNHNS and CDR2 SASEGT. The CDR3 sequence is CATKIGGAETQYF. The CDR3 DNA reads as TGTGCCACCAAAATCGGGGGGGCAGAGACCCAGTACTTC.